Following are 28 T cell receptor beta chains from one sample sequenced in a study of T cell responses to AZD1222 COVID-19 vaccine. Profiling relied on immunoSEQ multiplex PCR, and the TCRdb table lists in-frame clones only, not all of them. This sample yields more than 110,000 clones, of which 80% to 95% are seen a single time; approximately 5.4% belongs to the top ten. The sequenced sample was peripheral blood, obtained on day 0 of AZD1222 vaccination. These receptors were obtained from an adult in good health.

V is TRBV28 and J is TRBJ1-2; a possible D gene is TRBD1 (5 bases). The CDR3 contains 13 residues. Per germline, CDR1 MDHEN and CDR2 SYDVKM. V lost 3 bases and J lost 8, with 13 bases in between. The CDR3 DNA is TGTGCCAGCAGTTTTTTGGGACCCAGGGGCTACACCTTC. Amino acid sequence: CASSFLGPRGYTF.

The chain couples TRBV3-1 (or the pseudogene TRBV3-2) to TRBJ2-3, with TRBD1 as a possible D gene (6 bases). There are 22 residues in the CDR3. CDR1 and CDR2 (germline): LGHDT, YNNKEL (reference sequence). Trimming removed 0 bases from V and 0 bases from J, with 28 bases in between. The chain's CDR3 is CASSQDYGRAGASGASTDTQYF. The CDR3, as DNA: TGTGCCAGCAGCCAAGACTATGGTAGGGCAGGGGCTTCAGGGGCTAGCACAGATACGCAGTATTTT.

The chain employs TRBV4-1 and TRBJ2-7; D unclear. CDR3 size: 14 residues. Trimming pared 0 bases from V and 5 bases from J, leaving 11 bases between. Germline CDR1 MGHRA, CDR2 YSYEKL. The CDR3 here is CASSQESEPNEQYF. CDR3 DNA: TGCGCCAGCAGCCAAGAATCGGAGCCTAACGAGCAGTACTTC.

The chain is built from TRBV3-1 (or the pseudogene TRBV3-2) and TRBJ1-2; a possible D gene is TRBD1 (6 bases). The V end lost 1 base, the J end lost 1 base, and 10 bases lay between the germline ends. This CDR3 region has 15 residues. Germline V gives CDR1 LGHDT, CDR2 YNNKEL (reference sequence). The DNA for the CDR3 is TGTGCCAGCAGCCAAGGGGGGCCCCTTAACTATGGCTACACCTTC. It encodes CASSQGGPLNYGYTF.

The CDR3 nucleotides are TGTGCCATCAGGGCATTACAGGTAGCTAACTATGGCTACACCTTC. This translates into CAIRALQVANYGYTF. The J gene is TRBJ1-2, the V gene TRBV10-3; possibly TRBD1 for D (5 bases). Germline loops: CDR1 ENHRY, CDR2 SYGVKD. The CDR3 runs 15 residues. The germline V and J ends were trimmed by 6 bases and 0 bases, with 14 bases remaining between them.

The rearrangement links TRBV4-1 to TRBJ2-3; D is tentatively TRBD1 or TRBD2 (5 bases each). V gave up 4 bases and J gave up 2 bases, with 19 bases separating them. This CDR3 has 17 residues. Germline CDR1 and CDR2: MGHRA and YSYEKL. This CDR3 is CASSRNPGPVNTDTQYF. The CDR3 region has the DNA TGCGCCAGCAGCCGAAACCCGGGACCTGTGAACACAGATACGCAGTATTTT.

V is TRBV9 and J is TRBJ2-3, with unresolved D. The CDR3 has 15 amino acids. Germline V lookup: CDR1 SGDLS, CDR2 YYNGEE. V gave up 0 bases and J gave up 4 bases, with 12 bases separating them. CDR3 in amino acids: CASSVDNSKADTQYF. CDR3 in DNA: TGTGCCAGCAGCGTAGACAATAGCAAGGCAGATACGCAGTATTTT.

The rearrangement joins TRBV3-1 (or the pseudogene TRBV3-2) to TRBJ2-3; 7 nucleotides align to TRBD2. After removal of 1 base from V and 5 bases from J, the junction contained 9 bases not matched to a gene. Germline-derived CDR1 and CDR2 are LGHDT and YNNKEL (reference sequence). CDR3 length: 16 residues. This chain's CDR3 is CASSQATSGTGDTQYF. CDR3 in DNA: TGTGCCAGCAGCCAAGCAACAAGCGGGACGGGAGATACGCAGTATTTT.

The V call is TRBV5-6, the J call TRBJ2-5, with D maybe TRBD2 (5 bases). CDR1 is SGHDT and CDR2 is YYEEEE in the germline V gene. V lost 3 bases and J lost 1, with 16 bases in between. This CDR3 has 16 amino acids. CDR3 bases: TGTGCCAGCAGCTCGGGGATTTCCCGAACCCAAGAGACCCAGTACTTC. Protein: CASSSGISRTQETQYF.

The chain has TRBV19 and TRBJ1-5; 12 nucleotides line up with TRBD1. V shed 1 base and J 7 bases; nucleotides not matched to a gene: 8. This CDR3 spans 17 amino acids. CDR1 is LNHDA and CDR2 is SQIVND in the germline V gene (reference sequence). The DNA of the CDR3 is TGTGCCAGTAGTATAGTGGTGGGACAGGGGGCTAAACAGCCCCAGCATTTT. It translates to CASSIVVGQGAKQPQHF.

This sequence joins TRBV5-5 and TRBJ1-4; no firm D call. The V gene lost 1 base and the J gene lost 8 bases, with 15 bases spanning the gap. This CDR3 comprises 15 residues. Per germline, CDR1 SGHKS and CDR2 YYEKEE (reference sequence). The CDR3 reads CASSLIGEGGEKLFF. CDR3 nucleotide sequence: TGTGCCAGCAGCTTGATCGGGGAAGGCGGCGAAAAACTGTTTTTT.

This chain joins TRBV5-5 and TRBJ1-5; TRBD1 matches 9 bases. CDR3 size: 15 residues. The V gene end was trimmed by 2 bases and the J gene end by 5 bases; junction bases not matched to a gene: 5. In germline, CDR1 is SGHKS, CDR2 YYEKEE (reference sequence). Written as DNA, the CDR3 is TGTGCCAGCAGCTTCCGGACAGGGGATGATCAGCCCCAGCATTTT. It is translated as CASSFRTGDDQPQHF.

V is TRBV13 and J is TRBJ2-1; 8 bases match TRBD2. The V gene end was trimmed by 5 bases and the J gene end by 7 bases; junction bases not matched to a gene: 13. The CDR3 spans 16 residues. Germline CDR1 reads PRHDT; CDR2 reads FYEKMQ (reference sequence). Here the CDR3 DNA reads TGTGCCAGCAGCACCGGACTAGCCCGCCCAGAAAATGAGCAGTTCTTC. Translating it yields CASSTGLARPENEQFF.

V is TRBV29-1 and J is TRBJ1-1; no clear D gene. Looked up from germline, CDR1 is SQVTM and CDR2 is ANQGSEA. The CDR3 sequence is 11 residues long. Trimming stripped 4 bases from V and 1 base from J, with 4 bases between. In DNA, the CDR3 is TGCAGCGTTGCGGAGAACACTGAAGCTTTCTTT. Residues: CSVAENTEAFF.

Turning to this clone: Distinct nucleotide sequences in the sample also encode this CDR3. The chain couples TRBV3-1 (or the pseudogene TRBV3-2) to TRBJ1-3; D gene ambiguous. Germline CDR1 and CDR2: LGHDT and YNNKEL (reference sequence). Trimming took 1 base from V and 7 from J, leaving 2 bases between them. The CDR3 has 11 amino acids. In nucleotides, the CDR3 is TGTGCCAGCAGCCAAGGGAACACCATATATTTT. Translating gives CASSQGNTIYF.

The chain links TRBV7-2 to TRBJ2-3, with TRBD2 matching 9 bases. Trimming at V came to 0 bases and at J to 2 bases, leaving 3 bases not matched to a gene. Germline values: CDR1 SGHTA, CDR2 FQGNSA. The CDR3 runs 16 residues. The CDR3 sequence is CASSLASGSLTDTQYF. CDR3 nucleotide sequence: TGTGCCAGCAGCTTAGCTAGCGGGAGCCTCACAGATACGCAGTATTTT.

This chain uses TRBV7-2 with TRBJ2-1; a weak D match, TRBD1 (6 bases). From germline, CDR1 is SGHTA and CDR2 FQGNSA. V was cut by 4 bases and J by 6 bases, with 13 bases left in between. CDR3 length equals 14 residues. CDR3 sequence: CASSSSPGANEQFF. DNA of the CDR3: TGTGCCAGCAGCTCCTCGCCAGGGGCCAATGAGCAGTTCTTC.

This clone has more than one count but fewer than ten. The V gene is TRBV19, the J gene TRBJ2-7; the D gene is possibly TRBD2 (5 bases). Per the germline V gene, CDR1 is LNHDA and CDR2 is SQIVND (reference sequence). The CDR3 runs 15 residues. V gave up 3 bases and J gave up 1 base, with 13 bases separating them. The CDR3 coding sequence is TGTGCCAGTAGTATTCTGGGCGGGTCATCCTACGAGCAGTACTTC. Its protein product is CASSILGGSSYEQYF.

This chain joins TRBV9 and TRBJ2-3; 7 nucleotides match TRBD1. The CDR3 contains 14 residues. J lost 8 bases, V lost 4 bases, and 10 bases had no gene match. From germline, CDR1 is SGDLS and CDR2 YYNGEE. The CDR3 DNA sequence: TGTGCCAGCAGCTCAGGACAGGCCGGTGGTACGCAGTATTTT. Protein: CASSSGQAGGTQYF.

This rearrangement joins TRBV19 to TRBJ2-1, with D tentatively TRBD1 (5 bases). CDR3 length: 17 residues. The germline V and J ends were trimmed by 7 bases and 1 base, with 20 bases remaining between them. The V gene's germline CDR1 is LNHDA and CDR2 SQIVND (reference sequence). The CDR3 spells CASTALRGKGSYNEQFF. CDR3 in DNA: TGTGCCAGTACGGCCTTAAGGGGAAAGGGATCCTACAATGAGCAGTTCTTC.

This chain links TRBV5-4 with TRBJ2-2; D tentatively reads TRBD1 or TRBD2 (5 bases each). The CDR3 is 16 residues long. Per the germline V gene, CDR1 is SGHNT and CDR2 is YYREEE (reference sequence). The V end was cut by 6 bases, the J end by 4 bases, with 19 bases between. Here the CDR3 reads CASNLPGTSGTGELFF. The CDR3 bases are TGTGCCAGCAATCTACCCGGGACGTCGGGCACCGGGGAGCTGTTTTTT. The full variable domain, rest sourced from reference TRBV5-4 and TRBJ2-2, is ETGVTQSPTHLIKTRGQQVTLRCSSQSGHNTVSWYQQALGQGPQFIFQYYREEENGRGNFPPRFSGLQFPNYSSELNVNALELDDSALYLCASNLPGTSGTGELFFGEGSRLTVL.

The rearrangement joins TRBV7-6 to TRBJ1-6; D perhaps matches TRBD1 (6 bases). Deletions cut 4 bases from V and 7 bases from J, with 14 bases between. CDR1 SGHVS and CDR2 FNYEAQ come from the germline V gene. The CDR3 loop spans 15 amino acids. CDR3 region: CASSSGQPPNSPLHF. CDR3 nucleotides: TGTGCCAGCAGCTCCGGACAGCCCCCGAATTCACCCCTCCACTTT.

This clone showed up just once. The chain carries TRBV7-9 and TRBJ2-1; perhaps D is TRBD1 or TRBD2 (5 bases each). From germline, CDR1 is SEHNR and CDR2 FQNEAQ (reference sequence). The ends were cut back, 2 bases at V and 7 bases at J, with 15 bases in the middle. This CDR3 is 15 amino acids long. The CDR3 nucleotides are TGTGCCAGCAGCTTACAGGGAGTGCAGGGAAATGAGCAGTTCTTC. This codes for CASSLQGVQGNEQFF. Combining the CDR3 with reference TRBV7-9 and TRBJ2-1 gives the whole variable domain DTGVSQNPRHKITKRGQNVTFRCDPISEHNRLYWYRQTLGQGPEFLTYFQNEAQLEKSRLLSDRFSAERPKGSFSTLEIQRTEQGDSAMYLCASSLQGVQGNEQFFGPGTRLTVL.

Only one count was recorded for this clone. The rearrangement joins TRBV4-1 to TRBJ2-1; D unresolved. The length of the CDR3 is 18 residues. CDR1 and CDR2 (germline): MGHRA, YSYEKL. The germline V and J ends were trimmed by 2 bases and 0 bases, with 17 bases remaining between them. CDR3 sequence reads: CASSQSSFSANSYNEQFF. The CDR3 DNA sequence: TGCGCCAGCAGCCAATCGTCCTTTAGTGCGAACTCCTACAATGAGCAGTTCTTC.

The chain recombines TRBV27 with TRBJ2-1; D call uncertain. This CDR3 is 14 amino acids long. The ends were cut back, 3 bases at V and 3 bases at J, with 9 bases in the middle. From germline, CDR1 is MNHEY and CDR2 SMNVEV (reference sequence). Here the CDR3 reads CASSFRYLYNEQFF. CDR3 nucleotide sequence: TGTGCCAGCAGTTTTAGGTACCTCTACAATGAGCAGTTCTTC.

The V and J genes are TRBV10-1 and TRBJ1-2; 9 bases match TRBD1. CDR1 is WNHNN and CDR2 is SYGVQD in the germline V gene (reference sequence). The CDR3 is 15 amino acids. The V segment lost 4 bases and the J segment 3 bases; nucleotides outside the gene matches: 6. For the CDR3, the DNA is TGCGCCAGCAGTGGCTGGACAGGGGAGTACTATGGCTACACCTTC. Its translation is CASSGWTGEYYGYTF.

The J gene is TRBJ2-7, the V gene TRBV12-5; D not certain. The CDR3 runs 17 residues. V dropped 4 bases and J dropped 0 bases, with 19 bases sitting between them. The V gene's germline CDR1 is LGHNT and CDR2 FRNRAP. The CDR3 DNA reads as TGTGCTAGTGGTTCGTTTAACACCCAGGCGCACTCCTACGAGCAGTACTTC. It specifies CASGSFNTQAHSYEQYF.

This clone was seen only once. The chain employs TRBV27 and TRBJ2-1; 10 nucleotides align to TRBD1. Trimming removed 10 bases from V and 1 base from J; junction bases left unmatched: 7. CDR1 and CDR2 from the germline V gene are MNHEY and SMNVEV (reference sequence). The CDR3 has 15 residues. The CDR3 DNA is TGTGCCACTCGACAGGGGGCTGGTTCCTACAATGAGCAGTTCTTC. Residues: CATRQGAGSYNEQFF.